A single sample gave rise to the 32 T cell receptor beta chains below, sequenced in a study of OX40 agonist ivuxolimab in advanced cancers. The data were produced by immunoSEQ multiplex PCR, yet TCRdb's version contains in-frame clones alone and is incomplete. The repertoire holds roughly 50,000 clones, with approximately 80% as singletons. The source material was CD4+ or CD8+ T cells sorted from blood, sampled in a trial of the OX40 agonist ivuxolimab. Every receptor here comes from an adult with an advanced solid tumor such as melanoma, head and neck, liver or kidney cancer.

A few counts support this clone. This chain links TRBV28 with TRBJ2-1; 7 bases are shared with TRBD2. Germline CDR1 MDHEN, CDR2 SYDVKM. The CDR3 has 17 residues. Unmatched junction bases numbered 11, after V lost 2 bases and J lost 4 bases. CDR3 DNA sequence: TGTGCCAGCAGTTTAACTTTCCGCGGGAGAAGATACAATGAGCAGTTCTTC. It is translated as CASSLTFRGRRYNEQFF.

The V call is TRBV27, the J call TRBJ1-1, with 8 bases that match TRBD1. The CDR3 is 16 amino acids. Germline trimming cut 5 bases from V and 4 bases from J; bases unmatched to any gene: 12. Germline V gives CDR1 MNHEY, CDR2 SMNVEV (reference sequence). The CDR3 here is CASSKFTGGEGTEAFF. The DNA for the CDR3 is TGTGCCAGCAGTAAATTCACAGGGGGTGAGGGCACTGAAGCTTTCTTT.

This clone has only a few counts. V is TRBV30 and J is TRBJ1-5; the D is unclear. CDR1 is GTSNPN and CDR2 is SVGIG in the germline V gene (reference sequence). This CDR3 comprises 14 residues. Between the trimmed V and J ends, which lost 2 bases and 3 bases, there was a span of 11 bases. In nucleotides, the CDR3 is TGTGCCTGGAGTCGGGGTTCTTCCAATCAGCCCCAGCATTTT. Translated: CAWSRGSSNQPQHF.

This clone was counted a single time. This chain uses TRBV7-8 with TRBJ2-6; maybe TRBD2 (6 bases). Trimming cost V 3 bases and J 0 bases, with 15 bases left between them. The CDR3 covers 18 residues. CDR1 is SGHVS, CDR2 FQNEAQ, per germline. CDR3 sequence reads: CASSFSAGSLSGANVLTF. CDR3 nucleotides: TGTGCCAGCAGCTTTTCCGCCGGGAGCCTCTCTGGGGCCAACGTCCTGACTTTC. The variable domain in full, completed from reference TRBV7-8 and TRBJ2-6, reads GAGVSQSPRYKVAKRGQDVALRCDPISGHVSLFWYQQALGQGPEFLTYFQNEAQLDKSGLPSDRFFAERPEGSVSTLKIQRTQQEDSAVYLCASSFSAGSLSGANVLTFGAGSRLTVL.

V usage is TRBV7-7 and J usage is TRBJ1-6; no firm D call. The CDR3 is 13 residues long. Germline V gene data show CDR1 as SSHAT and CDR2 as FNYEAQ (reference sequence). With 5 bases removed from V and 7 bases from J, the gap between germline ends came to 9 bases. The chain's CDR3 is CASSQSENSPLHF. CDR3 bases: TGTGCCAGCAGCCAGTCTGAGAATTCACCCCTCCACTTT.

V is TRBV28 and J is TRBJ1-1; 8 bases are a match to TRBD1. CDR1 is MDHEN, CDR2 SYDVKM, per germline. J gave up 2 bases and V 4 bases, and 12 bases lay outside the gene matches. The CDR3 length is 17 residues. The CDR3 DNA is TGTGCCAGCAGTTATCAGGGGGCGCGGGGACCAAACACTGAAGCTTTCTTT. Translating gives CASSYQGARGPNTEAFF.

This chain links TRBV6-6 with TRBJ1-1; no clear D gene. Germline V gene data show CDR1 as MNHNY and CDR2 as SVGAGI (reference sequence). The CDR3 has 14 amino acids. The V gene lost 2 bases and the J gene lost 1 base, with 8 bases spanning the gap. CDR3 nucleotides: TGTGCCAGCAGTTACCGACGGGAGAACACTGAAGCTTTCTTT. This sequence encodes CASSYRRENTEAFF.

This clone was found a few times. The chain employs TRBV6-6 and TRBJ1-1; D is possibly TRBD1 (5 bases). The germline V gene has CDR1 MNHNY and CDR2 SVGAGI (reference sequence). The CDR3 has 14 residues. V lost 6 bases, J lost 4 bases, and 15 bases lay in between. CDR3 DNA: TGTGCCAGCAGCCGACAGTCGGTGGGCACTGAAGCTTTCTTT. Residues: CASSRQSVGTEAFF.

The chain carries TRBV9 and TRBJ1-1; 8 positions match TRBD1. There are 17 residues in the CDR3. The V segment lost 4 bases and the J segment 4 bases; nucleotides outside the gene matches: 15. CDR1 and CDR2 (germline): SGDLS, YYNGEE. The CDR3 region has the DNA TGTGCCAGCAGCCCCGAAACGAGGGGCAGGGGGCCCACTGAAGCTTTCTTT. Its translation: CASSPETRGRGPTEAFF.

The J gene is TRBJ1-1, the V gene TRBV19, with D tentatively TRBD1 (6 bases). In germline, CDR1 is LNHDA, CDR2 SQIVND (reference sequence). This CDR3 is built from 14 residues. Between the trimmed V and J ends, which lost 5 bases and 2 bases, there was a span of 12 bases. For the CDR3, the DNA is TGTGCCAGTAGTCCTTGGACAGCTAACACTGAAGCTTTCTTT. Amino acid sequence: CASSPWTANTEAFF. Filled out from reference TRBV19 and TRBJ1-1, the complete variable domain reads DGGITQSPKYLFRKEGQNVTLSCEQNLNHDAMYWYRQDPGQGLRLIYYSQIVNDFQKGDIAEGYSVSREKKESFPLTVTSAQKNPTAFYLCASSPWTANTEAFFGQGTRLTVV.

The CDR3 DNA reads as TGCGCCAGCAGCTTGGCCACGCTAGCGGGGGCCACAGATACGCAGTATTTT. This translates into CASSLATLAGATDTQYF. The rearrangement links TRBV5-1 to TRBJ2-3; 10 nucleotides agree with TRBD2. The CDR3 sequence is 17 residues long. CDR1 and CDR2 (germline): SGHRS, YFSETQ. Trimming at V came to 0 bases and at J to 2 bases, leaving 6 bases not matched to a gene.

The CDR3 DNA sequence: TGTGCCAGCAGCCATAATAGGGAGACCCAGTACTTC. Translated: CASSHNRETQYF. The gene calls are TRBV14 and TRBJ2-5; D uncertain. V was trimmed by 3 bases and J by 5 bases, leaving 7 bases between them. In germline, CDR1 is SGHDN, CDR2 FVKESK. The CDR3 runs to 12 residues.

V gene TRBV7-2 combines with J gene TRBJ2-7; perhaps TRBD2 as D (6 bases). Between the trimmed V and J ends, which lost 3 bases and 7 bases, there was a span of 13 bases. Germline V gene sequence: CDR1 SGHTA, CDR2 FQGNSA. This CDR3 has 13 residues. For the CDR3, the DNA is TGTGCCAGCAGCTTGATCGCCGCGGGGGAGCAGTACTTC. Its protein is CASSLIAAGEQYF.

V is TRBV18 and J is TRBJ2-5, with 7 bases that match TRBD1. CDR1 is KGHSH, CDR2 LQKENI, per germline. CDR3 length equals 15 residues. The ends lost 0 bases at V and 3 bases at J; junction bases unmatched: 4. CDR3 residues: CASSPPARGKETQYF. The CDR3 nucleotides are TGTGCCAGCTCACCACCGGCCAGGGGGAAAGAGACCCAGTACTTC.

V usage is TRBV4-2 and J usage is TRBJ1-2, with 7 bases identical to TRBD1. Germline V gene lookup returns CDR1 LGHNA and CDR2 YNFKEQ. Trimming removed 3 bases from V and 8 bases from J; junction bases left unmatched: 18. CDR3 length: 17 amino acids. DNA for the CDR3: TGTGCCAGCAGCCAGCACCTCCGAGGGGGCGCTGCCTTAGGCTACACCTTC. Its protein is CASSQHLRGGAALGYTF.

The chain uses TRBV7-9 and TRBJ1-2; weak D call: TRBD1 (5 bases). The CDR3 runs to 15 residues. Germline CDR1 is SEHNR and CDR2 is FQNEAQ (reference sequence). Trimming shortened V by 5 bases and J by 4 bases, and 17 bases separated the two germline ends. DNA of the CDR3: TGTGCCAGCAGCCCCGACGGGGTTGGGGCCTATGGCTACACCTTC. The encoded protein is CASSPDGVGAYGYTF.

The V gene is TRBV5-5, the J gene TRBJ2-5, with D tentatively TRBD1 (5 bases). This CDR3 comprises 16 residues. The ends were cut back, 4 bases at V and 2 bases at J, with 18 bases in the middle. CDR1 and CDR2 from the germline V gene are SGHKS and YYEKEE (reference sequence). CDR3 in DNA: TGTGCCAGCAGCACCCCGTATCGACAGCCACAAGAGACCCAGTACTTC. Translated, it gives CASSTPYRQPQETQYF.

The V and J genes are TRBV27 and TRBJ1-1, with 9 bases fitting TRBD1. Germline assignment: CDR1 MNHEY and CDR2 SMNVEV (reference sequence). This CDR3 has 14 residues. V shed 5 bases and J 2 bases; nucleotides not matched to a gene: 3. The CDR3: CASSLQGANTEAFF. The CDR3 coding sequence is TGTGCCAGCAGTCTACAGGGGGCTAACACTGAAGCTTTCTTT.

This chain uses TRBV4-3 with TRBJ2-6; 9 bases align to TRBD1. The germline gives CDR1 LGHNA, CDR2 YSLEER. The CDR3 extends over 18 amino acids. J was trimmed by 0 bases and V by 4 bases; bases with no gene match: 7. CDR3 sequence (DNA): TGCGCCAGCAGCCTAAACAGGGGGCGGGGCTCTGGGGCCAACGTCCTGACTTTC. Residues: CASSLNRGRGSGANVLTF.

This rearrangement joins TRBV5-8 to TRBJ2-3; TRBD1 might be the D (7 bases). The length of the CDR3 is 14 residues. CDR1 is SGHTS, CDR2 YDEGEE, per germline. V was clipped by 5 bases and J by 5 bases, with 15 bases between them. CDR3 region: CASRLGQEGDTQYF. For the CDR3, the DNA is TGTGCCAGCAGGCTAGGACAGGAGGGAGATACGCAGTATTTT.

About this clone itself: One junction end does not reproduce the germline sequence, and a read error may be involved. The rearrangement uses TRBV7-2 and TRBJ2-2, with D possibly matching TRBD2 (6 bases). Germline loops: CDR1 SGHTA, CDR2 FQGNSA. CDR3 length: 14 amino acids. This chain's CDR3 is CASRLAAGTGELFF. The CDR3 DNA is TGTGCCAGCAGATTAGCGGCGGGCACCGGGGAGCTGTTTTTT.

The genes are TRBV10-3 and TRBJ1-1, with 9 bases matching TRBD1. CDR3 length: 14 residues. Trimming removed 4 bases from V and 5 bases from J; junction bases left unmatched: 5. Per germline, CDR1 ENHRY and CDR2 SYGVKD. For the CDR3, the DNA is TGTGCCATCAGTGGAACAGGGGGCAGAACTGAAGCTTTCTTT. Its protein product is CAISGTGGRTEAFF.

This sequence joins TRBV7-2 and TRBJ2-7, with D perhaps matching TRBD2 (5 bases). Between the trimmed V and J ends, which lost 5 bases and 5 bases, there was a span of 13 bases. Per germline, CDR1 SGHTA and CDR2 FQGNSA. The CDR3 has 13 amino acids. The CDR3 reads CASSRDSLNEQYF. DNA of the CDR3: TGTGCCAGCAGCCGGGATTCGCTCAACGAGCAGTACTTC.

The gene calls are TRBV11-2 and TRBJ2-7, with 13 bases lining up with TRBD2. V was clipped by 5 bases and J by 2 bases; unmatched bases: 6. Germline V gives CDR1 SGHAT, CDR2 FQNNGV. This CDR3 contains 16 residues. The CDR3 spells CASSPPGLAGTYEQYF. CDR3 coding DNA: TGTGCCAGCAGCCCTCCGGGACTAGCGGGAACCTACGAGCAGTACTTC.

This chain connects TRBV25-1 to TRBJ2-6, with a weak D call TRBD1 (6 bases). Trimming removed 7 bases from V and 4 bases from J, with 14 bases in between. This CDR3 region has 15 residues. The germline CDR1 and CDR2 sequences are MGHDK and SYGVNS. CDR3 nucleotides: TGTGCCAGCATGGGACAATACTCCGGGGCCAACGTCCTGACTTTC. It encodes CASMGQYSGANVLTF.

The chain links TRBV28 to TRBJ1-1; D remains unclear. Trimming cost V 6 bases and J 1 base, with 18 bases left between them. CDR3 length equals 16 residues. CDR1 MDHEN and CDR2 SYDVKM come from the germline V gene. CDR3 in amino acids: CASSPQRGMGNTEAFF. The CDR3, as DNA: TGTGCCAGCAGCCCACAACGGGGTATGGGGAACACTGAAGCTTTCTTT.

This chain joins TRBV7-9 and TRBJ2-7; D unclear. Trimming pared 5 bases from V and 4 bases from J, leaving 15 bases between. This CDR3 is 14 amino acids long. The germline gives CDR1 SEHNR, CDR2 FQNEAQ (reference sequence). The CDR3 is CASSPLTTAYEQYF. The CDR3 nucleotides are TGTGCCAGCAGCCCGCTAACCACAGCTTACGAGCAGTACTTC.

The chain couples TRBV6-5 to TRBJ1-1; 9 bases agree with TRBD1. The CDR3 runs to 14 residues. From germline, CDR1 is MNHEY and CDR2 SVGAGI. J was trimmed by 8 bases and V by 5 bases; bases with no gene match: 9. The CDR3 bases are TGTGCCAGCAGTAAAGGACAGGGGCGAGCCGAAGCTTTCTTT. Residues: CASSKGQGRAEAFF.

V usage is TRBV7-9 and J usage is TRBJ1-1; D remains ambiguous. The germline V and J ends were trimmed by 2 bases and 3 bases, with 10 bases remaining between them. The CDR3 consists of 14 residues. Germline lookup yields CDR1 SEHNR and CDR2 FQNEAQ (reference sequence). The CDR3 DNA reads TGTGCCAGCAGCTTAAATCACCCTGACACTGAAGCTTTCTTT. Encoded protein: CASSLNHPDTEAFF.

The chain links TRBV7-2 to TRBJ1-5; possible D gene TRBD1, 5 bases. Per germline, CDR1 SGHTA and CDR2 FQGNSA. This CDR3 is built from 15 residues. Trimming cost V 0 bases and J 6 bases, with 12 bases left between them. The CDR3 protein is CASSLAFSDSQPQHF. The CDR3 region has the DNA TGTGCCAGCAGCTTAGCGTTCAGTGACAGTCAGCCCCAGCATTTT.

The chain combines TRBV7-6 with TRBJ2-3, with 9 bases that match TRBD2. The CDR3 extends over 15 amino acids. Trimming cost V 5 bases and J 0 bases; bases outside gene matches: 3. The germline V gene has CDR1 SGHVS and CDR2 FNYEAQ. The DNA of the CDR3 is TGTGCCAGCAGCCGACTAGCGGAAAGCACAGATACGCAGTATTTT. Protein product: CASSRLAESTDTQYF.

This chain joins TRBV10-1 and TRBJ2-3; TRBD2 matches at 9 bases. Losses at the gene ends were 2 bases for V and 8 bases for J; bases not matched to a gene: 5. This CDR3 has 14 amino acids. CDR1 WNHNN and CDR2 SYGVQD come from the germline V gene (reference sequence). As DNA, the CDR3 is TGCGCCAGCAGTGAGGGGACTAGCATCGGTACGCAGTATTTT. Its translation is CASSEGTSIGTQYF.